The rows below give T cell receptor beta chains drawn from one sample of a study of blood T cell repertoires in COVID-19. This table comes from immunoSEQ multiplex PCR, and its TCRdb copy is limited to in-frame clones, with some not included. In the table there are more than 200,000 clones, around 85% of which are singletons. The sequenced material came from peripheral blood. These receptor sequences come from an elderly man with acute or convalescent COVID-19. Each CDR3 is given with its conserved first and last residue. Size values are once, few and many counts, or a class for expanded clones, and some rows have none.

clone size: NA; J gene: TRBJ1-2; V gene: TRBV27; CDR3 protein: CASSPFYRDYGYTF
clone size: NA; J gene: TRBJ2-1; V gene: TRBV5-4; CDR3 protein: CASSLAGGSSYNEQFF
clone size: NA; J gene: TRBJ1-6; V gene: TRBV5-8; CDR3 protein: CASSFRDINNSPLHF
clone size: NA; J gene: TRBJ1-4; V gene: TRBV28; CDR3 protein: CASSRQPLLFF
clone size: NA; J gene: TRBJ2-7; V gene: TRBV2; CDR3 protein: CASSWTSYEQYF
clone size: NA; J gene: TRBJ1-2; V gene: TRBV27; CDR3 protein: CASSLEWGTNYGYTF
clone size: NA; J gene: TRBJ1-4; V gene: TRBV4-2; CDR3 protein: CASALYLNAANEKLFF
clone size: NA; J gene: TRBJ1-6; V gene: TRBV3-1/TRBV3-2; CDR3 protein: CASSHPSGAARGYSPLHF
clone size: NA; J gene: TRBJ1-1; V gene: TRBV18; CDR3 protein: CASSPSIGGDTEAFF
clone size: NA; J gene: TRBJ2-2; V gene: TRBV30; CDR3 protein: CARGGASGNTGELFF
clone size: NA; J gene: TRBJ2-3; V gene: TRBV4-1; CDR3 protein: CASSQGRLGAPDTQYF
clone size: NA; J gene: TRBJ1-2; V gene: TRBV28; CDR3 protein: CATLGLPGKTSNYGYTF
clone size: NA; J gene: TRBJ1-1; V gene: TRBV30; CDR3 protein: CAWSVSGAGNTEAFF
clone size: NA; J gene: TRBJ2-3; V gene: TRBV5-1; CDR3 protein: CASSFRDRSTDTQYF
clone size: NA; J gene: TRBJ2-6; V gene: TRBV19; CDR3 protein: CASSIGAGRSGANVLTF
clone size: NA; J gene: TRBJ2-2; V gene: TRBV28; CDR3 protein: CASSLYRLKTNTGELFF
clone size: few; J gene: TRBJ1-3; V gene: TRBV19; CDR3 protein: CASSMGGLDTIYF
clone size: few; J gene: TRBJ1-5; V gene: TRBV7-2; CDR3 protein: CASSLEGYWSNQPQHF
clone size: NA; J gene: TRBJ2-7; V gene: TRBV4-2; CDR3 protein: CASSQAGRTGYEQYF
clone size: once; J gene: TRBJ2-5; V gene: TRBV7-2; CDR3 protein: CASSWGTGRETQYF
clone size: NA; J gene: TRBJ2-1; V gene: TRBV6-2/TRBV6-3; CDR3 protein: CASSYFGAYNEQFF
clone size: NA; J gene: TRBJ1-2; V gene: TRBV3-1/TRBV3-2; CDR3 protein: CASSPGHSANYGYTF
clone size: NA; J gene: TRBJ2-1; V gene: TRBV7-3; CDR3 protein: CASSLTSGGSSYNEQFF